A selection of T cell receptor beta chains follows, all from one sample in a study of monozygotic twins with inflammatory bowel disease. TCRdb reprocessed the 5' RACE reads and keeps a single row for each CDR3 protein, giving no DNA. There are about 210,000 distinct CDR3 sequences in the sample, with 7.7% held by the top ten. Specimen: blood. The receptors stem from a human donor with ulcerative colitis or Crohn's disease, or a healthy co-twin of an affected twin (not recorded which). The CDR3 runs from the conserved cysteine through the conserved F or W. The order of the fields is V gene, J gene, CDR3 protein.

V: TRBV10-3
J: TRBJ1-2
CDR3: CAISEDYYGYTF

V: TRBV19
J: TRBJ1-2
CDR3: CASSRDSVWHGYTF

V: TRBV27
J: TRBJ1-1
CDR3: CASSLRPPSGTEAFF

V: TRBV28
J: TRBJ2-4
CDR3: CASSTQTAWTGGGKNIQYF

V: TRBV20-1
J: TRBJ1-4
CDR3: CSASPGTGPNEKLFF

V: TRBV20-1
J: TRBJ2-7
CDR3: CSARPFVDRDSYEQYF

V: TRBV7-9
J: TRBJ2-4
CDR3: CASSLGGTGPLNIQYF

V: TRBV3-1
J: TRBJ1-1
CDR3: CASTLKTGVTEAFF

V: TRBV25-1
J: TRBJ1-6
CDR3: CASSDRHNSPLHF

V: TRBV20-1
J: TRBJ1-5
CDR3: CSAGPRERSNQPQHF

V: TRBV7-9
J: TRBJ2-1
CDR3: CASSVFESVYNEQFF

V: TRBV10-3
J: TRBJ1-1
CDR3: CAIRTTGDTEAFF

V: TRBV15
J: TRBJ1-5
CDR3: CATSRVKGQPQHF

V: TRBV2
J: TRBJ2-2
CDR3: CASSDRTGGMGTGELFF

V: TRBV6-1
J: TRBJ1-2
CDR3: CASSDPQGGSYGYTF

V: TRBV5-5
J: TRBJ1-1
CDR3: CASSLYGGTEAFF

V: TRBV7-2
J: TRBJ1-5
CDR3: CASSLGGRDSNQPQHF

V: TRBV5-1
J: TRBJ1-5
CDR3: CASSLGGAGNQPQHF